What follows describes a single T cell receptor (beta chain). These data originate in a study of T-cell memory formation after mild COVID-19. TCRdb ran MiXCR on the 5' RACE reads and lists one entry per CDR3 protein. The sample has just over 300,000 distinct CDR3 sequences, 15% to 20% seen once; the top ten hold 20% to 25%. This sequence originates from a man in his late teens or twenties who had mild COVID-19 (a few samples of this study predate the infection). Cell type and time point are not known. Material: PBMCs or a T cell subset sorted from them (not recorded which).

CDR3 nucleotide sequence: TGCAGTGCTGGGGGCACACAAGAGACCCAGTACTTC. Its translation is CSAGGTQETQYF. This rearrangement joins TRBV20-1 to TRBJ2-5; maybe TRBD1 (6 bases). The V gene lost 5 bases and the J gene lost 2 bases, with 9 bases spanning the gap. The CDR3 is 12 amino acids. Germline V lookup: CDR1 DFQATT, CDR2 SNEGSKA (reference sequence).